These 32 T cell receptor beta chains share one sample of origin, sequenced in a study of T-cell reconstitution after alpha-beta-depleted transplantation in children. The TCRbeta library incorporated unique molecular identifiers. TCRdb re-called the PCR reads through MiXCR, storing one row per CDR3 protein. The sample includes about 150,000 distinct CDR3 sequences, roughly 8.8% seen only once; the top ten take roughly 18%. This specimen was PBMCs, mostly from graft donor cells, taken 180 days after TCRalphabeta/CD19-depleted stem cell transplant. All receptors come from a female patient aged 2 to 10 who had a stem cell transplant for congenital amegakaryocytic thrombocytopenia, so the T cells may come from the graft donor.

This clonotype was recorded at least ten times. The chain carries TRBV10-3 and TRBJ2-2; 9 positions agree with TRBD2. This CDR3 contains 17 residues. CDR1 and CDR2 from the germline V gene are ENHRY and SYGVKD. J was trimmed by 4 bases and V by 7 bases; bases with no gene match: 13. CDR3 in amino acids: CAITPGRREGLTGELFF. For the CDR3, the DNA is TGTGCCATCACCCCCGGTCGGCGGGAGGGCCTCACCGGGGAGCTGTTTTTT.

There are a few counts of this clonotype. J is TRBJ2-2 and V is TRBV30; 7 bases match TRBD2. This CDR3 region has 13 residues. Unmatched junction bases numbered 7, after V lost 7 bases and J lost 5 bases. Per the germline V gene, CDR1 is GTSNPN and CDR2 is SVGIG (reference sequence). CDR3 loop: CASGPRGTGELFF. CDR3 nucleotide sequence: TGTGCCTCGGGACCGCGGGGGACCGGGGAGCTGTTTTTT.

This clonotype was recorded many times. The genes are TRBV28 and TRBJ1-1, with no clear D. With 6 bases removed from V and 1 base from J, the gap between germline ends came to 15 bases. Germline V gene data show CDR1 as MDHEN and CDR2 as SYDVKM. This CDR3 has 15 residues. The CDR3: CASSLRSIPNTEAFF. DNA of the CDR3: TGTGCCAGCAGCCTGCGGTCTATTCCGAACACTGAAGCTTTCTTT. Full variable domain (outside the CDR3, taken from reference TRBV28 and TRBJ1-1): DVKVTQSSRYLVKRTGEKVFLECVQDMDHENMFWYRQDPGLGLRLIYFSYDVKMKEKGDIPEGYSVSREKKERFSLILESASTNQTSMYLCASSLRSIPNTEAFFGQGTRLTVV.

This clonotype was seen at least ten times. This chain uses TRBV20-1 with TRBJ2-3, with D perhaps assigned TRBD1 or TRBD2 (5 bases each). This CDR3 is 14 amino acids long. Germline CDR1 is DFQATT and CDR2 is SNEGSKA (reference sequence). Trimming took off 6 bases at V and 7 bases at J, with 20 bases between the two ends. The CDR3 coding sequence is TGCAGTGCCCCCCCGGGACCCAAGCTGTATACGCAGTATTTT. Translation gives CSAPPGPKLYTQYF.

The chain employs TRBV6-2 or TRBV6-3 and TRBJ1-1; 7 bases agree with TRBD1. This CDR3 has 15 residues. The germline gives CDR1 MNHEY, CDR2 SVGEGT. V lost 4 bases, J lost 2 bases, and 7 bases stayed unmatched. The CDR3 is CASSFPGQQNTEAFF. The CDR3 nucleotides read TGTGCCAGCAGTTTCCCGGGACAGCAAAACACTGAAGCTTTCTTT.

This clonotype was picked up a small number of times. The chain links TRBV7-2 to TRBJ2-5; possibly TRBD1 for D (5 bases). The CDR3 has 15 residues. CDR1 and CDR2 from the germline V gene are SGHTA and FQGNSA. V was clipped by 6 bases and J by 2 bases, with 16 bases between them. CDR3 DNA: TGTGCCAGCAGATCCCGAAGTGACAGACAAGAGACCCAGTACTTC. The encoded protein is CASRSRSDRQETQYF.

The CDR3 region is CASREIAGYEQYF. The CDR3 bases are TGTGCCAGCAGGGAGATTGCGGGTTACGAGCAGTACTTC. The chain carries TRBV7-8 and TRBJ2-7; D may be TRBD2 (5 bases). Looked up from germline, CDR1 is SGHVS and CDR2 is FQNEAQ. V lost 6 bases and J lost 4, with 13 bases in between. The CDR3 loop spans 13 amino acids. Filled out from reference TRBV7-8 and TRBJ2-7, the complete variable domain reads GAGVSQSPRYKVAKRGQDVALRCDPISGHVSLFWYQQALGQGPEFLTYFQNEAQLDKSGLPSDRFFAERPEGSVSTLKIQRTQQEDSAVYLCASREIAGYEQYFGPGTRLTVT.

This clonotype was recorded at least ten times. The V call is TRBV5-1, the J call TRBJ2-5; 8 nucleotides line up with TRBD2. This CDR3 is built from 16 residues. V was pared by 5 bases and J by 6 bases, with 15 bases of the junction left unmatched. Per the germline V gene, CDR1 is SGHRS and CDR2 is YFSETQ. CDR3 amino acids: CASSSDPGTRRKTQYF. As DNA, the CDR3 is TGCGCCAGCAGTTCTGATCCAGGGACTAGGCGGAAGACCCAGTACTTC.

This clonotype was counted a few times. The rearrangement uses TRBV12-5 and TRBJ2-7; 7 nucleotides line up with TRBD1. Losses at the gene ends were 7 bases for V and 4 bases for J; bases not matched to a gene: 13. CDR1 and CDR2 from the germline V gene are LGHNT and FRNRAP. The CDR3 runs to 15 residues. CDR3 residues: CASADRDRVVYEQYF. CDR3 sequence (DNA): TGTGCTAGTGCAGACCGAGACAGGGTTGTTTACGAGCAGTACTTC.

This clonotype turned up a few times. The V call is TRBV5-1, the J call TRBJ2-5, with D possibly called TRBD1 or TRBD2 (5 bases each). The CDR3 is 15 residues long. Germline V gene lookup returns CDR1 SGHRS and CDR2 YFSETQ. Deletions cut 2 bases from V and 5 bases from J, with 16 bases between. CDR3 loop: CASSFLQEEGETQYF. The CDR3 DNA is TGCGCCAGCAGCTTCCTACAGGAGGAAGGGGAGACCCAGTACTTC.

The chain has TRBV11-1 and TRBJ2-3; no reliable D call. Germline CDR1 reads SGHAT; CDR2 reads FQDESV (reference sequence). Trimming shortened V by 4 bases and J by 2 bases, and 10 bases separated the two germline ends. The CDR3 length is 14 residues. The CDR3 is CASSSDALTDTQYF. CDR3 nucleotides: TGTGCCAGCAGCTCCGATGCCCTCACAGATACGCAGTATTTT.

This clonotype showed up many times. The CDR3 DNA follows: TGTGCCATCAGTGAGGCGACAGGCCGCTCTGGAAACACCATATATTTT. Encoded protein: CAISEATGRSGNTIYF. The V gene is TRBV10-3, the J gene TRBJ1-3; D is perhaps TRBD1 (6 bases). The CDR3 covers 16 residues. Per germline, CDR1 ENHRY and CDR2 SYGVKD. Trimming removed 2 bases at V and 0 bases at J, with 11 bases between.

This clonotype was seen many times. The rearrangement links TRBV20-1 to TRBJ1-2; tentatively, D is TRBD1 (5 bases). With 3 bases removed from V and 4 bases from J, the gap between germline ends came to 9 bases. The CDR3 runs to 12 residues. The germline CDR1 and CDR2 sequences are DFQATT and SNEGSKA (reference sequence). CDR3 sequence reads: CSARGRAYGYTF. In DNA, the CDR3 is TGCAGTGCTAGGGGCAGGGCCTATGGCTACACCTTC.

The rearrangement joins TRBV18 to TRBJ2-1; no reliable D call. CDR3 length equals 13 residues. CDR1 KGHSH and CDR2 LQKENI come from the germline V gene. V was pared by 3 bases and J by 10 bases, with 13 bases between. CDR3 loop: CASSPPSGPEQFF. CDR3 nucleotides: TGTGCCAGCTCACCCCCGTCCGGGCCCGAGCAGTTCTTC.

In the case of this clonotype: This sequence may be a read error, since a much larger clone differs from it by one base. The chain couples TRBV12-3 or TRBV12-4 to TRBJ2-3, with no clear D. Trimming took off 3 bases at V and 1 base at J, with 8 bases between the two ends. This CDR3 spans 14 amino acids. The CDR3 reads CASSFGDGTDTQYF. The DNA for the CDR3 is TGTGCCAGCAGTTTTGGGGATGGCACAGATACGCAGTATTTT.

At least ten counts were recorded for this clonotype. The chain is built from TRBV11-2 and TRBJ2-3; D assignment may be TRBD1 or TRBD2 (5 bases each). Deletions cut 4 bases from V and 4 bases from J, with 21 bases between. Germline lookup yields CDR1 SGHAT and CDR2 FQNNGV. This CDR3 comprises 17 residues. CDR3 protein: CASSYNAGTRGADTQYF. CDR3 DNA: TGTGCCAGCAGCTACAACGCCGGGACCCGAGGGGCAGATACGCAGTATTTT.

As for this clonotype: This could be a read error, since a much larger clone is one nucleotide away. V and J are TRBV5-5 and TRBJ2-3, with 7 bases identical to TRBD1. Germline CDR1 SGHKS, CDR2 YYEKEE (reference sequence). CDR3 size: 17 residues. V trimming: 4 bases; J trimming: 2 bases; junction bases outside the gene matches: 13. CDR3 nucleotides: TGTGCCAGCAGCAAGGGACAGCTCCTTTTTTCCACAGATACGCAGTATTTT. Its protein is CASSKGQLLFSTDTQYF.

In its sample, this clonotype was seen many times. This sequence joins TRBV4-1 and TRBJ1-2; D uncertain. V gave up 0 bases and J gave up 0 bases, with 11 bases separating them. The germline CDR1 and CDR2 sequences are MGHRA and YSYEKL. This CDR3 spans 16 amino acids. CDR3: CASSQELGKSNYGYTF. The CDR3 DNA follows: TGCGCCAGCAGCCAAGAACTCGGAAAATCTAACTATGGCTACACCTTC.

Comment on this clonotype: Given a much more abundant clone one base away, this may be a read error. The conserved final phenylalanine or tryptophan is absent from the CDR3, which likely points to a read error. The V and J genes are TRBV12-3 or TRBV12-4 and TRBJ2-7; tentative D call: TRBD1 (6 bases). With 4 bases removed from V and 4 bases from J, the gap between germline ends came to 8 bases. The CDR3 spans 12 residues. Here the CDR3 DNA reads TGTGCCAGCAGTTCCAGGGGTTACGAGCAGTACCTC. This encodes CASSSRGYEQYL.

Notes on this clonotype: This sequence may be a read error, since a much larger clone differs from it by one base. The chain employs TRBV6-4 and TRBJ2-2; 7 nucleotides match TRBD2. Germline V lookup: CDR1 MRHNA, CDR2 SNTAGT. The CDR3 spans 15 residues. The CDR3 sequence is CVSAPGSGETGELFF. The CDR3 region has the DNA TGTGTCAGCGCCCCGGGGAGCGGGGAAACCGGGGAGCTGTTTTTT.

About this clonotype itself: This may be a read error, as it is one base from a much larger clone. The chain combines TRBV6-1 with TRBJ2-3, with 9 bases lining up with TRBD1. V was pared by 10 bases and J by 6 bases, with 8 bases of the junction left unmatched. The CDR3 is 13 amino acids. Looked up from germline, CDR1 is MNHNS and CDR2 is SASEGT. CDR3 sequence: CATNDRGEDTQYF. The CDR3 bases are TGTGCCACCAACGACAGGGGGGAGGATACGCAGTATTTT.

This clonotype was observed a few times. J is TRBJ1-2 and V is TRBV2; 8 bases fit TRBD1. Germline assignment: CDR1 SNHLY and CDR2 FYNNEI. With 5 bases clipped from V and 2 bases from J, the junction kept 16 bases outside the gene matches. This CDR3 has 18 residues. The CDR3 coding sequence is TGTGCCAGCAGTTTACAACAGGGGGGTTCAGGCTTCAACTATGGCTACACCTTC. Protein sequence: CASSLQQGGSGFNYGYTF. Full variable domain (rest looked up from reference TRBV2 and TRBJ1-2): EPEVTQTPSHQVTQMGQEVILRCVPISNHLYFYWYRQILGQKVEFLVSFYNNEISEKSEIFDDQFSVERPDGSNFTLKIRSTKLEDSAMYFCASSLQQGGSGFNYGYTFGSGTRLTVV.

This clonotype came up many times. This chain links TRBV28 with TRBJ1-5, with 9 bases lining up with TRBD1. V dropped 0 bases and J dropped 7; count of bases not matched to a gene: 7. In germline, CDR1 is MDHEN, CDR2 SYDVKM. This CDR3 region has 16 residues. CDR3 DNA sequence: TGTGCCAGCAGTTTATGGGGGACAGGGTCGGAACAGCCCCAGCATTTT. Its protein product is CASSLWGTGSEQPQHF.

This clonotype was observed many times. The chain employs TRBV5-1 and TRBJ2-2, with 7 bases matching TRBD2. Germline V CDR1 and CDR2: SGHRS, YFSETQ. The CDR3 runs to 15 residues. J gave up 4 bases and V 7 bases, and 10 bases lay outside the gene matches. The CDR3 reads CASVLDLAATGELFF. The CDR3 coding sequence is TGCGCCAGCGTCCTGGACCTAGCGGCCACCGGGGAGCTGTTTTTT.

A few counts support this clonotype. The rearrangement joins TRBV5-1 to TRBJ2-1, with 7 bases that match TRBD2. The CDR3 contains 15 residues. J was trimmed by 7 bases and V by 3 bases; bases with no gene match: 10. Germline assignment: CDR1 SGHRS and CDR2 YFSETQ. The CDR3 region is CASSSPQGGRNEQFF. The CDR3 nucleotides read TGCGCCAGCAGCTCCCCTCAGGGCGGGAGAAATGAGCAGTTCTTC.

As regards this clonotype: With a much larger clone just one base away, this may be a read error. CDR3 region: CASSYSSGAKNSQYF. The CDR3 DNA reads as TGTGCCAGCAGTTACTCTTCAGGGGCCAAAAACAGTCAGTACTTC. V and J are TRBV6-5 and TRBJ2-4; tentatively, D is TRBD1 (6 bases). Per germline, CDR1 MNHEY and CDR2 SVGAGI. The length of the CDR3 is 15 residues.

A note on this clonotype: The junction and the germline gene differ at one end; a read error may be behind it. This chain joins TRBV5-1 and TRBJ2-1; possible D gene TRBD1, 5 bases. Germline V gives CDR1 SGHRS, CDR2 YFSETQ. CDR3 length: 15 residues. CDR3 nucleotides: TGCGCCAGCAGCTTGTCAGGGTTCTCCTACAATGATCAGTTCTTC. It encodes CASSLSGFSYNDQFF.

This clonotype was observed a few times. CDR3 amino acids: CASSFLLAASTDTQYF. The CDR3 DNA is TGTGCCAGCAGTTTTCTTCTAGCGGCCAGCACAGATACGCAGTATTTT. The chain joins TRBV12-3 or TRBV12-4 to TRBJ2-3; 7 bases are a match to TRBD2. Trimming cost V 3 bases and J 0 bases; bases outside gene matches: 6. This CDR3 is built from 16 residues.

This clonotype was recorded once. One end of the junction fails to match germline, which may point to a read error. The CDR3 protein is CASSPWTSRSSYNEQFF. CDR3 DNA: TGCGCCAGCAGCCCCTGGACTAGCCGGAGCTCCTACAATGAGCAGTTCTTT. V and J are TRBV4-1 and TRBJ2-1; 8 bases match TRBD2. Germline-derived CDR1 and CDR2 are MGHRA and YSYEKL. CDR3 size: 17 residues.

This clonotype was detected only a few times. The chain carries TRBV5-1 and TRBJ2-3; 11 nucleotides match TRBD2. Germline V gene lookup returns CDR1 SGHRS and CDR2 YFSETQ. This CDR3 is 17 amino acids long. V lost 0 bases to trimming and J lost 0 bases; unmatched junction nucleotides: 3. CDR3 residues: CASSLGLAGISTDTQYF. In nucleotides, the CDR3 is TGCGCCAGCAGCTTGGGACTAGCGGGGATTAGCACAGATACGCAGTATTTT.

This clonotype was seen only a few times. The J gene is TRBJ1-1, the V gene TRBV12-3 or TRBV12-4, with D possibly being TRBD1 (6 bases). This CDR3 region has 14 residues. Trimming removed 7 bases from V and 1 base from J, with 13 bases in between. CDR3 loop: CASMPGRGNTEAFF. The CDR3 nucleotides are TGTGCCAGCATGCCGGGCAGGGGGAACACTGAAGCTTTCTTT.

At least ten counts were recorded for this clonotype. The chain has TRBV12-3 or TRBV12-4 and TRBJ2-7; D ambiguous. There are 12 residues in the CDR3. Trimming removed 3 bases at V and 4 bases at J, with 7 bases between. CDR3 amino acids: CASSFRVYEQYF. The CDR3 DNA reads TGTGCCAGCAGTTTTAGGGTTTACGAGCAGTACTTC.